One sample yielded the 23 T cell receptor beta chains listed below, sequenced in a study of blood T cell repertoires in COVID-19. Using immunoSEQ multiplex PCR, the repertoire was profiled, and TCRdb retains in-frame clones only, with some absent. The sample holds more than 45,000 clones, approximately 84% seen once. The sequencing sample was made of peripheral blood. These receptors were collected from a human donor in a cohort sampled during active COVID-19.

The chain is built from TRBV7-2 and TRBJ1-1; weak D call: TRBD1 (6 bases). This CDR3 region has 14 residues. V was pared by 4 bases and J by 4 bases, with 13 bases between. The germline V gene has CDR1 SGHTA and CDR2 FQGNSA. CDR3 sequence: CASSYQGKGTEAFF. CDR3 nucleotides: TGTGCCAGCAGCTATCAGGGGAAAGGCACTGAAGCTTTCTTT.

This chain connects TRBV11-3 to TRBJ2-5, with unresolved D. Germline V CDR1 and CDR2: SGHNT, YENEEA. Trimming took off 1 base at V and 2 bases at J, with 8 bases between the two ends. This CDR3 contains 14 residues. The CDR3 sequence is CASSLAGSQETQYF. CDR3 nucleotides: TGTGCCAGCAGCTTAGCAGGTTCACAAGAGACCCAGTACTTC.

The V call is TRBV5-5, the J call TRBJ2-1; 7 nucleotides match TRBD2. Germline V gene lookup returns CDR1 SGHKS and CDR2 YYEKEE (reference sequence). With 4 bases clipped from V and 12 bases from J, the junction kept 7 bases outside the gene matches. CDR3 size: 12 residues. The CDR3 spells CASSPRAGRQFF. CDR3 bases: TGTGCCAGCAGCCCACGAGCGGGGCGGCAGTTCTTC. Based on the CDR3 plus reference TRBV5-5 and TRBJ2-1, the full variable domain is DAGVTQSPTHLIKTRGQQVTLRCSPISGHKSVSWYQQVLGQGPQFIFQYYEKEERGRGNFPDRFSARQFPNYSSELNVNALLLGDSALYLCASSPRAGRQFFGPGTRLTVL.

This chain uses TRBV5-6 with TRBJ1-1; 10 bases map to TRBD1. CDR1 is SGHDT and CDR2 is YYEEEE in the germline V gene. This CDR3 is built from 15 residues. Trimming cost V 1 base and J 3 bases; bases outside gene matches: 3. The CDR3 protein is CASSLIGQGDTEAFF. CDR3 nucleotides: TGTGCCAGCAGCTTGATCGGACAGGGGGACACTGAAGCTTTCTTT.

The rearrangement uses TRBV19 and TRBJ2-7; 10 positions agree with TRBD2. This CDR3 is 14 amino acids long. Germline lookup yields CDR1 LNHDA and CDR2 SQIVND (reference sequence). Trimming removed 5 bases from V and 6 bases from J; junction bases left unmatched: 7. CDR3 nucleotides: TGTGCCAGTAGTTGGGCTAGCGGGAGAGGCGAGCAGTACTTC. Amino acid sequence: CASSWASGRGEQYF.

CDR3 region: CASSYPAGSSGANVLTF. The CDR3 DNA is TGTGCCAGCAGTTACCCCGCAGGAAGCTCTGGGGCCAACGTCCTGACTTTC. The chain joins TRBV6-4 to TRBJ2-6; D remains ambiguous. CDR1 and CDR2 from the germline V gene are MRHNA and SNTAGT. This CDR3 region has 17 residues. V dropped 5 bases and J dropped 0 bases, with 14 bases sitting between them.

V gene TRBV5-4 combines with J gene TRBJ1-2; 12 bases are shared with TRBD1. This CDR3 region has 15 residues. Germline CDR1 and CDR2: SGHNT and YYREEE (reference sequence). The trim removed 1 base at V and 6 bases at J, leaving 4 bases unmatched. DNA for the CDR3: TGTGCCAGCAGCTTGTCCGGGACAGGGGGCCATGGCTACACCTTC. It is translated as CASSLSGTGGHGYTF.

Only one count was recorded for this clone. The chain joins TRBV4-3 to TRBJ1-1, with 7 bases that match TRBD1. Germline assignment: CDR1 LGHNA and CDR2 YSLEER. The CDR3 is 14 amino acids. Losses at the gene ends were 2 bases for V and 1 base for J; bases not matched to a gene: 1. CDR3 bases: TGCGCCAGCAGCCAATGGACAGGGAACACTGAAGCTTTCTTT. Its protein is CASSQWTGNTEAFF.

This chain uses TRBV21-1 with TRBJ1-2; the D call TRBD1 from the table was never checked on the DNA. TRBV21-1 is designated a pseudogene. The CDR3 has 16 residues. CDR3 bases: TGTGCCAGCAGCAACCCGGAACTAAGGGGCCTATGGGGCTACACCTTC. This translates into CASSNPELRGLWGYTF.

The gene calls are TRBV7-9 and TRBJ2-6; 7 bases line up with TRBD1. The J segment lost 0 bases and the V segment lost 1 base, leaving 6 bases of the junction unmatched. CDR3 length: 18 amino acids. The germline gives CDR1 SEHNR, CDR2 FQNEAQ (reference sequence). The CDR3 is CASSLGTGYGSGANVLTF. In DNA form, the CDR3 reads TGTGCCAGCAGCTTAGGGACAGGCTACGGCTCTGGGGCCAACGTCCTGACTTTC.

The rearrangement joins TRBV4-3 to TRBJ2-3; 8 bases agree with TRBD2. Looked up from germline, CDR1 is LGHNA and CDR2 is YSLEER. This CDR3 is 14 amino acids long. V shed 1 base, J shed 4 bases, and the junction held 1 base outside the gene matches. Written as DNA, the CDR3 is TGCGCCAGCAGCCAAGTCGGGGGGGCAGATACGCAGTATTTT. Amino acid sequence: CASSQVGGADTQYF.

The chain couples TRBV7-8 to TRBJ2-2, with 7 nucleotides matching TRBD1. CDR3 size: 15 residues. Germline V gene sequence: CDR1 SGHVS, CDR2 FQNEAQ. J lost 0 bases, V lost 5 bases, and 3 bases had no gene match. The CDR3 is CASSPTGPNTGELFF. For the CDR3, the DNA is TGTGCCAGCAGCCCGACAGGGCCGAACACCGGGGAGCTGTTTTTT. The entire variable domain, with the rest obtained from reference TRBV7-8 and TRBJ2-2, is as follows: GAGVSQSPRYKVAKRGQDVALRCDPISGHVSLFWYQQALGQGPEFLTYFQNEAQLDKSGLPSDRFFAERPEGSVSTLKIQRTQQEDSAVYLCASSPTGPNTGELFFGEGSRLTVL.

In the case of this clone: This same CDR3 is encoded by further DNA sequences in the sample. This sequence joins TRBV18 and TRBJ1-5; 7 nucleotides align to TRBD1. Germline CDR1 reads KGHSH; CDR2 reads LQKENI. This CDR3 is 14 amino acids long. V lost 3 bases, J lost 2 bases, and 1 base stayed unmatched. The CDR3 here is CASSPTGGNQPQHF. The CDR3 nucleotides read TGTGCCAGCTCACCTACAGGGGGCAATCAGCCCCAGCATTTT. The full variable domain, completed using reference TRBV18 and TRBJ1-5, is NAGVMQNPRHLVRRRGQEARLRCSPMKGHSHVYWYRQLPEEGLKFMVYLQKENIIDESGMPKERFSAEFPKEGPSILRIQQVVRGDSAAYFCASSPTGGNQPQHFGDGTRLSIL.

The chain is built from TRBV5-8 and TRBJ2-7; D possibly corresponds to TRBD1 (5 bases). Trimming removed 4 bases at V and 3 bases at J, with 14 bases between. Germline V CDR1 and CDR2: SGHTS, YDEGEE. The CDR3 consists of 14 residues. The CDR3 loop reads CASSGTYRNYEQYF. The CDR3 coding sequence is TGTGCCAGCAGCGGAACTTACAGGAACTACGAGCAGTACTTC.

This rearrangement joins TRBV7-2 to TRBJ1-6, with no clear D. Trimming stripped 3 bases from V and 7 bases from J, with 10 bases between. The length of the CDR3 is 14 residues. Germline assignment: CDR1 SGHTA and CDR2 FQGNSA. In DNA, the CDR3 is TGTGCCAGCAGCTTGCCCTGGGCGAATTCACCCCTCCACTTT. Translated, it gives CASSLPWANSPLHF.

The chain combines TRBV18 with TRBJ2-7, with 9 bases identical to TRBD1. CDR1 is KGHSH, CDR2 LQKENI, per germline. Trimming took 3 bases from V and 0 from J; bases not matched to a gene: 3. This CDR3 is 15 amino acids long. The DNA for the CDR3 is TGTGCCAGCTCACCGGGGACAGGGCCCTCCTACGAGCAGTACTTC. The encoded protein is CASSPGTGPSYEQYF.

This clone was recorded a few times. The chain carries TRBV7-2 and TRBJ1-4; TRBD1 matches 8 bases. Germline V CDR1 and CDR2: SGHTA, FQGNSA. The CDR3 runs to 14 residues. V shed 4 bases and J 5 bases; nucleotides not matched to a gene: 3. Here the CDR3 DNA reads TGTGCCAGCAGCTCGGACAGGGCGAATGAAAAACTGTTTTTT. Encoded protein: CASSSDRANEKLFF.

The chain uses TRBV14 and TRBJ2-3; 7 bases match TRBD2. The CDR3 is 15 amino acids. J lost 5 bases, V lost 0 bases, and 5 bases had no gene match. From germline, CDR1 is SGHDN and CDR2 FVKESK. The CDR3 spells CASSQERLAGDTQYF. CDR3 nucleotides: TGTGCCAGCAGCCAAGAGAGACTAGCAGGAGATACGCAGTATTTT.

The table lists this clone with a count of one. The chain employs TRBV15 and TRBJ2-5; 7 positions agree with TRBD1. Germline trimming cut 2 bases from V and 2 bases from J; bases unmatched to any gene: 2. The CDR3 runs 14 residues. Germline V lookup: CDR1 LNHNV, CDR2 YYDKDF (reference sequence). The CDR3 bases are TGTGCCACCAGCAGAACGACAGGGCAAGAGACCCAGTACTTC. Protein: CATSRTTGQETQYF.

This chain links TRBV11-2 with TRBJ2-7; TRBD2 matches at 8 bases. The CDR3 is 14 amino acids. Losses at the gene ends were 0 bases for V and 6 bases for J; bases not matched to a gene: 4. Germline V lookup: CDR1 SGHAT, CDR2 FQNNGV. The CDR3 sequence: CASSLDRGGVEQYF. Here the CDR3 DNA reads TGTGCCAGCAGCTTAGACCGGGGGGGAGTCGAGCAGTACTTC.

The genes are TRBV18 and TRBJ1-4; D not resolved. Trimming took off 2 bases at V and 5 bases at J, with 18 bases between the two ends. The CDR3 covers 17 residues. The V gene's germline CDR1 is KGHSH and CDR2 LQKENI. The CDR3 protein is CASSPFFGSSSNEKLFF. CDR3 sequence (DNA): TGTGCCAGCTCACCATTCTTCGGGTCATCAAGCAATGAAAAACTGTTTTTT.

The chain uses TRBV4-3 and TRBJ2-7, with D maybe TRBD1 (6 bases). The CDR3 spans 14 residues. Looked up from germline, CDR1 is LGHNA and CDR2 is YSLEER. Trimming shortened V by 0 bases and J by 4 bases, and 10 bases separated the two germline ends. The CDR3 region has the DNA TGCGCCAGCAGCCAAGAGGACAGAACGTACGAGCAGTACTTC. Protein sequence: CASSQEDRTYEQYF.

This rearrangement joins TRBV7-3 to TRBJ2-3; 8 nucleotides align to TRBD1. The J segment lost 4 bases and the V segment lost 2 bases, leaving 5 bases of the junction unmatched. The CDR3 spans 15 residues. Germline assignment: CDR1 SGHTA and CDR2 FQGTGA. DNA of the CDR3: TGTGCCAGCAGCTTAGGGGACAGGCCATCAGATACGCAGTATTTT. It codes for CASSLGDRPSDTQYF.